Presented here are 18 T cell receptor beta chains from one specimen sequenced in a study of T cell repertoires in cytomegalovirus infection. No antigen is known for these receptors. TCRdb re-derived calls from the reads in MiXCR, one entry per CDR3 protein. The table shows approximately 910,000 distinct CDR3 sequences, with approximately 31% occurring only once. The sample was cultured CD8+ T cells from PBMCs, taken from culture after CMV antigen stimulation. The origin of the receptors is a human donor in good health (CMV status not recorded). Some clones in this sample may be carry-over from other donors' samples.

This clonotype was recorded many times. This chain joins TRBV11-2 and TRBJ2-2, with 8 nucleotides matching TRBD1. The CDR3 is made up of 17 amino acids. Germline trimming cut 3 bases from V and 1 base from J; bases unmatched to any gene: 7. CDR1 and CDR2 (germline): SGHAT, FQNNGV. The CDR3 spells CASSFWTGRQNTGELFF. As DNA, the CDR3 is TGTGCCAGCAGCTTTTGGACAGGGCGTCAGAACACCGGGGAGCTGTTTTTT.

The rearrangement joins TRBV7-9 to TRBJ2-3, with D perhaps TRBD2 (7 bases). This CDR3 is built from 17 residues. Germline V gene data show CDR1 as SEHNR and CDR2 as FQNEAQ (reference sequence). V shed 5 bases and J shed 0 bases, with 18 bases lying between them. CDR3 nucleotides: TGTGCCAGCAGCCGTCTAAGGGGGGGGCCGAGCACAGATACGCAGTATTTT. It codes for CASSRLRGGPSTDTQYF.

This clonotype was observed a handful of times. The rearrangement links TRBV27 to TRBJ2-3; 12 bases are a match to TRBD2. CDR3 length equals 16 residues. The germline V gene has CDR1 MNHEY and CDR2 SMNVEV (reference sequence). V dropped 5 bases and J dropped 7; count of bases not matched to a gene: 10. CDR3 sequence: CASSPLGLAGINTQYF. As DNA, the CDR3 is TGTGCCAGCAGTCCCCTAGGACTAGCGGGGATAAATACGCAGTATTTT.

The J gene is TRBJ1-1, the V gene TRBV14; possible D gene TRBD1, 6 bases. This CDR3 is 16 amino acids long. Germline CDR1 SGHDN, CDR2 FVKESK. The V and J ends lost 1 base and 5 bases respectively, with 17 bases between them. The CDR3 coding sequence is TGTGCCAGCAGCCAAGCCAGATTGCAGGGGTGGACTGAAGCTTTCTTT. Translation: CASSQARLQGWTEAFF.

The chain uses TRBV7-2 and TRBJ1-5; possible D gene TRBD1, 6 bases. The V gene lost 5 bases and the J gene lost 6 bases, with 11 bases spanning the gap. The V gene's germline CDR1 is SGHTA and CDR2 FQGNSA. The CDR3 is 13 residues long. In DNA form, the CDR3 reads TGTGCCAGCAGCGTCAACAGGGTTCAGCCCCAGCATTTT. Translation gives CASSVNRVQPQHF.

The CDR3 DNA follows: TGCAGCGTTGCAGGGTTGATGACAGATTTTACTAGGTTCGACAATGAGCAGTTCTTC. This gives the protein CSVAGLMTDFTRFDNEQFF. The chain carries TRBV29-1 and TRBJ2-1; D might be TRBD1 or TRBD2, each matching 5 bases. The CDR3 contains 19 residues. With 4 bases removed from V and 5 bases from J, the gap between germline ends came to 30 bases. Germline V gene data show CDR1 as SQVTM and CDR2 as ANQGSEA.

In nucleotides, the CDR3 is TGTGCCATCAGTGAACAGGGGGGATACAATGAGCAGTTCTTC. Its translation is CAISEQGGYNEQFF. V gene TRBV10-3 combines with J gene TRBJ2-1; 8 bases fit TRBD1. CDR3 length: 14 amino acids. After removal of 3 bases from V and 4 bases from J, the junction contained 2 bases not matched to a gene. Germline values: CDR1 ENHRY, CDR2 SYGVKD.

The chain combines TRBV5-6 with TRBJ1-6; D gene unclear. Germline loops: CDR1 SGHDT, CDR2 YYEEEE. The CDR3 contains 15 residues. V lost 0 bases to trimming and J lost 10 bases, with 14 bases between them. CDR3 residues: CASSLEREGESPLHF. The CDR3 DNA is TGTGCCAGCAGCTTGGAGCGGGAGGGCGAATCACCCCTCCACTTT.

The rearrangement joins TRBV11-1 to TRBJ1-1; tentatively, D is TRBD1 (5 bases). Trimming took off 3 bases at V and 5 bases at J, with 22 bases between the two ends. This CDR3 is 17 amino acids long. The germline gives CDR1 SGHAT, CDR2 FQDESV (reference sequence). CDR3 protein: CASSFVGDGGVETEAFF. DNA for the CDR3: TGTGCCAGCAGCTTCGTGGGAGATGGGGGGGTTGAGACTGAAGCTTTCTTT.

The rearrangement joins TRBV6-5 to TRBJ1-5; unclear D gene. The CDR3 is 14 amino acids. V was shortened by 3 bases and J by 3 bases, with 9 bases between the two germline ends. The germline CDR1 and CDR2 sequences are MNHEY and SVGAGI. The CDR3 here is CASSYGGPNQPQHF. The CDR3 DNA reads as TGTGCCAGCAGTTATGGAGGACCCAATCAGCCCCAGCATTTT.

The V call is TRBV6-5, the J call TRBJ2-7, with 8 bases that match TRBD1. The CDR3 totals 16 residues. Per germline, CDR1 MNHEY and CDR2 SVGAGI. V trimming: 6 bases; J trimming: 7 bases; junction bases outside the gene matches: 17. CDR3 DNA sequence: TGTGCCAGCAGGTCACACCTTAATGCAGGGGGCGGTGAGCAGTACGTC. It is translated as CASRSHLNAGGGEQYV.

The gene calls are TRBV6-6 and TRBJ1-2; D is perhaps TRBD1 (5 bases). V dropped 6 bases and J dropped 7 bases, with 9 bases sitting between them. The V gene's germline CDR1 is MNHNY and CDR2 SVGAGI (reference sequence). This CDR3 is 11 amino acids long. The CDR3 here is CASSRDFGYTF. The CDR3 DNA reads as TGTGCCAGCAGCCGGGACTTTGGCTACACCTTC.

This clonotype was seen a few times. The chain links TRBV19 to TRBJ2-3, with a tentative D call TRBD1 (6 bases). The germline V gene encodes CDR1 LNHDA and CDR2 SQIVND (reference sequence). The length of the CDR3 is 14 residues. V gave up 5 bases and J gave up 2 bases, with 11 bases separating them. CDR3 in amino acids: CASSGGKYTDTQYF. For the CDR3, the DNA is TGTGCCAGTAGTGGGGGCAAATACACAGATACGCAGTATTTT.

This chain uses TRBV28 with TRBJ2-7, with 8 bases identical to TRBD2. This CDR3 spans 14 amino acids. Germline trimming cut 5 bases from V and 5 bases from J; bases unmatched to any gene: 8. Germline CDR1 is MDHEN and CDR2 is SYDVKM. Written as DNA, the CDR3 is TGTGCCAGCAGTCCCGGGACTAGGCTGGACGAGCAGTACGTC. The encoded protein is CASSPGTRLDEQYV.

This clonotype was detected many times. The J gene is TRBJ1-3, the V gene TRBV7-2, with D tentatively TRBD1 (5 bases). Germline V gives CDR1 SGHTA, CDR2 FQGNSA. Trimming removed 5 bases at V and 3 bases at J, with 11 bases between. CDR3 length: 14 residues. The CDR3 reads CASSHDSRGNTIYF. The DNA for the CDR3 is TGTGCCAGCAGCCATGACAGTCGTGGAAACACCATATATTTT.

This clonotype was observed a handful of times. CDR3 in DNA: TGTGCCAGCAGTGAGATTGCGGGGCAGGGATTGGGAAACACCATATATTTT. Its protein product is CASSEIAGQGLGNTIYF. The J gene is TRBJ1-3, the V gene TRBV25-1; D may be TRBD1 (5 bases). V was clipped by 3 bases and J by 4 bases, with 19 bases between them. Germline CDR1 is MGHDK and CDR2 is SYGVNS. CDR3 size: 17 residues.

V usage is TRBV4-1 and J usage is TRBJ1-3; weak D call: TRBD1 (5 bases). The CDR3 is 14 residues long. Germline assignment: CDR1 MGHRA and CDR2 YSYEKL. V was clipped by 1 base and J by 9 bases, with 13 bases between them. The CDR3 loop reads CASSQAEGALTIYF. DNA for the CDR3: TGCGCCAGCAGCCAAGCTGAAGGGGCTCTCACCATATATTTT.

This clonotype was found a few times. For the CDR3, the DNA is TGTGCCAGCAGCTTAGTTAGCGGGGGGACGAGCTCCTACAATGAGCAGTTCTTC. Residues: CASSLVSGGTSSYNEQFF. The chain links TRBV7-2 to TRBJ2-1, with 10 bases aligning to TRBD2. CDR1 is SGHTA and CDR2 is FQGNSA in the germline V gene. J was trimmed by 0 bases and V by 1 base; bases with no gene match: 6. CDR3 length: 18 amino acids.